A selection of T cell receptor beta chains follows, all from one sample in a study of cytomegalovirus exposure and HLA in healthy donors. The data were produced by immunoSEQ multiplex PCR, yet TCRdb's version contains in-frame clones alone and is incomplete. Reported are over 75,000 clones; the ten largest clones contain about 0.61%. The specimen sequenced was PBMCs. The receptors were sampled from a man aged 45 to 65 in good health and CMV-seronegative. The CDR3 runs from the conserved cysteine through the conserved F or W. The D gene is left open where the match is weak.

>TRBJ2-7|TRBV5-1|-
TGCGCCAGCAGCTTGTATACAGGGTTTTCGTACGAGCAGTACTTC
CASSLYTGFSYEQYF
>TRBJ2-3|TRBV30|-
TGTGCCTGGAGTCCAGGGATGACAGATACGCAGTATTTT
CAWSPGMTDTQYF
>TRBJ2-1|TRBV4-2|TRBD2
TGTGCCAGCAGCCCTGTTGAGAGCGGGGGATACAATGAGCAGTTCTTC
CASSPVESGGYNEQFF
>TRBJ2-1|TRBV28|-
TGTGCCAGCAGTTTATCCGGCAATGAGCAGTTCTTC
CASSLSGNEQFF
>TRBJ1-2|TRBV27|-
TGTGCCAGCAGTGACGCAGGGCTAGCTAACTATGGCTACACCTTC
CASSDAGLANYGYTF
>TRBJ2-7|TRBV2|-
TGTGCCAGCAGGGGCCTTGACGAGCAGTACTTC
CASRGLDEQYF
>TRBJ1-2|TRBV7-2|TRBD1
TGTGCCAGCAGCTTAATGCAGGGGGAGTATGGCTACACCTTC
CASSLMQGEYGYTF
>TRBJ1-3|TRBV11-2|-
TGTGCCAGCAGCTTAGTCCCTGCCAGACCTCAGGCAAACACCATATATTTT
CASSLVPARPQANTIYF
>TRBJ2-1|TRBV6-6|-
TGTGCCAGCAGTTACGAGGTCAATGAGCAGTTCTTC
CASSYEVNEQFF
>TRBJ2-2|TRBV5-1|-
TGCGCCAGCAGCTTGCTGTCGGGTAGTACCGGGGAGCTGTTTTTT
CASSLLSGSTGELFF
>TRBJ2-7|TRBV5-1|-
TGCGCCAGCAGCTTTGCCCAACCGGGACATTCCTACGAGCAGTACTTC
CASSFAQPGHSYEQYF
>TRBJ2-3|TRBV6-5|-
TGTGCCAGCAGATTCACAGGGCTCACAGATACGCAGTATTTT
CASRFTGLTDTQYF
>TRBJ1-5|TRBV30|-
TGTGCCTGGAGTGTCGGTTCCCGCAATCAGCCCCAGCATTTT
CAWSVGSRNQPQHF
>TRBJ2-7|TRBV7-9|TRBD1
TGTGCCAGCAGCCACTTCCCCGGGACAGGGCAAACCTACGAGCAGTACTTC
CASSHFPGTGQTYEQYF
>TRBJ1-6|TRBV6-4|TRBD1
TGTGCCAGCAGTACAGGGGATAATTCACCCCTCCACTTT
CASSTGDNSPLHF
>TRBJ2-7|TRBV7-9|-
TGTGCCAGCAGCTTAGCGGAGACAGCCTCTCTTTCCTACGAGCAGTACTTC
CASSLAETASLSYEQYF
>TRBJ1-2|TRBV12-1|-
TGTGCCAGCAGCTTTGGGCCGATACGGGACTATGGCTACACCTTC
CASSFGPIRDYGYTF
>TRBJ1-4|TRBV5-1|TRBD1
TGCGCCAGCAGCTTCGGACAGGGGGCCTCGTCTCGGGAAAAACTGTTTTTT
CASSFGQGASSREKLFF
>TRBJ2-5|TRBV4-3|TRBD2
TGCGCCAGCAGCCAGAGACCCGGGGGGCAAGAGACCCAGTACTTC
CASSQRPGGQETQYF
>TRBJ2-3|TRBV18|-
TGTGCCAGCTCAGAGGCAACCCCCACAGATACGCAGTATTTT
CASSEATPTDTQYF
>TRBJ2-5|TRBV6-1|-
TGTGCCAGCAGTGATAATGTTGGGAGCGGGGAGACCCAGTACTTC
CASSDNVGSGETQYF
>TRBJ1-2|TRBV7-8|TRBD1
TGTGCCAGCAGCGGACAGGGGGCTGGCTATGGCTACACCTTC
CASSGQGAGYGYTF
>TRBJ2-2|TRBV5-4|-
TGTGCCAGCAGCTTCGACAGAAACACCGGGGAGCTGTTTTTT
CASSFDRNTGELFF
>TRBJ2-7|TRBV9|-
TGTGCCAGCAGCGTAGGGGGGGTCCCCTACGAGCAGTACTTC
CASSVGGVPYEQYF
>TRBJ2-5|TRBV18|-
TGTGCCAGCTCACCTCTTCAAGAGACCCAGTACTTC
CASSPLQETQYF
>TRBJ2-7|TRBV7-8|-
TGTGCCAGCAGCTTAGGAGAGAACGAGCAGTACTTC
CASSLGENEQYF
>TRBJ1-2|TRBV5-4|TRBD1
TGTGCCAGCAGCTGGGACAGTTATGGCTATGGCTACACCTTC
CASSWDSYGYGYTF
>TRBJ2-5|TRBV5-1|TRBD2
TGCGCCAGCAGCCTGGGACTAGCGGGGCGACAAGAGACCCAGTACTTC
CASSLGLAGRQETQYF
>TRBJ1-1|TRBV4-1|-
TGCGCCAGCAGCCAAACGGTGAACACTGAAGCTTTCTTT
CASSQTVNTEAFF
>TRBJ2-7|TRBV5-1|TRBD1
TGCGCCAGCAGCGGCGGACAGGTCGGGAACGAGCAGTACTTC
CASSGGQVGNEQYF
>TRBJ1-1|TRBV6-5|TRBD1
TGTGCCAGCAGTTACGGACAGGGGGCGACTGAAGCTTTCTTT
CASSYGQGATEAFF
>TRBJ2-1|TRBV18|TRBD1
TGTGCCAGCTCACCACGTGTGACAGGGATGGGGAATGAGCAGTTCTTC
CASSPRVTGMGNEQFF
>TRBJ2-3|TRBV6-5|-
TGTGCCAGCAGTTCTCCCACAGATACGCAGTATTTT
CASSSPTDTQYF
>TRBJ1-2|TRBV28|TRBD1
TGTGCCAGCAGTTTATCTTGGACAGGGGGTCGGAACTATGGCTACACCTTC
CASSLSWTGGRNYGYTF
>TRBJ1-4|TRBV15|-
TGTGCCACCAGCAGAGATGGGGGGGCGGATGAAAAACTGTTTTTT
CATSRDGGADEKLFF
>TRBJ1-1|TRBV5-1|-
TGCGCCAGCAGCTTGCTGGAGCGGGCTGAAGCTTTCTTT
CASSLLERAEAFF
>TRBJ1-3|TRBV6-5|-
TGTGCCAGCAGTTACTCGGAGATTAGCTCTGGAAACACCATATATTTT
CASSYSEISSGNTIYF
>TRBJ1-2|TRBV20-1|-
TGCAGTGCGGAGAATCTCTATGGCTACACCTTC
CSAENLYGYTF
>TRBJ1-1|TRBV29-1|TRBD1
TGCAGCGCCAGGGGGGAGACTGAAGCTTTCTTT
CSARGETEAFF
>TRBJ1-2|TRBV18|TRBD1
TGTGCCAGCTCACCGCCAGAGATTAGGACAGGGGGCTATGGCTACACCTTC
CASSPPEIRTGGYGYTF
>TRBJ2-4|TRBV5-1|TRBD1
TGCGCCAGCAGCAGACAGGGTGGGGGCAAAAACATTCAGTACTTC
CASSRQGGGKNIQYF
>TRBJ2-1|TRBV7-9|TRBD2
TGTGCCAGCAGCACCCTAGCGGGGGTAGAGAATGAGCAGTTCTTC
CASSTLAGVENEQFF
>TRBJ1-1|TRBV18|-
TGTGCCAGCTCACCGGGGGCGAACACTGAAGCTTTCTTT
CASSPGANTEAFF
>TRBJ2-3|TRBV7-7|-
TGTGCTAGCAGCCCCGGGACAGATACGCAGTATTTT
CASSPGTDTQYF
>TRBJ1-2|TRBV19|-
TGTGCCAGTACCCGACAGGTTCCCTACTATGGCTACACCTTC
CASTRQVPYYGYTF
>TRBJ1-5|TRBV19|-
TGTGCCAGTAGTATGACAGTTAATAGCAATCAGCCCCAGCATTTT
CASSMTVNSNQPQHF
>TRBJ1-2|TRBV18|TRBD1
TGTGCCAGCTCACCGCCACAGGGGGACTATGGCTACACCTTC
CASSPPQGDYGYTF
>TRBJ1-2|TRBV29-1|-
TGCAGCGTTATCGGCTCGGGGGGCTCTACTAACTATGGCTACACCTTC
CSVIGSGGSTNYGYTF
>TRBJ1-6|TRBV11-2|-
TGTGCCAGCAGCCTGGGGAGCGACAATTCACCCCTCCACTTT
CASSLGSDNSPLHF
>TRBJ2-5|TRBV5-1|TRBD2
TGCGCCAGCAGCTTGGGTATTGCGAGCGGGGGGGCGGAGACCCAGTACTTC
CASSLGIASGGAETQYF
>TRBJ2-2|TRBV25-1|TRBD2
TGTGCCAGCAGTGGTAGACTAGCAAACACCGGGGAGCTGTTTTTT
CASSGRLANTGELFF
>TRBJ1-2|TRBV9|TRBD1
TGTGCCAGCAGCGAGGGAGGACAGGGGAACTATGGCTACACCTTC
CASSEGGQGNYGYTF
>TRBJ2-1|TRBV29-1|TRBD1
TGCAGCGTTGGGGCAGGGGGATACAGTGAGCAGTTCTTC
CSVGAGGYSEQFF
>TRBJ2-5|TRBV4-1|-
TGCGCCAGCAGCCCCCTCGAACGGGGGCAAGAGACCCAGTACTTC
CASSPLERGQETQYF
>TRBJ2-7|TRBV6-5|-
TGTGCCAGCAGTTACGAAGGGGGTGGAGAGGACGAGCAGTACTTC
CASSYEGGGEDEQYF